The rows below give T cell receptor beta chains drawn from one sample of a study of cytotoxic CD8 clonotypes in ibrutinib-treated CLL. Only in-frame clones appear in the TCRdb table, and some are missing; sequencing was by immunoSEQ multiplex PCR. The table has around 53,000 clones, roughly 54% seen once. The material was PBMCs, obtained at disease progression, from a patient treated with ibrutinib. Receptor source: a human donor with chronic lymphocytic leukemia. The CDR3 runs from the conserved cysteine through the conserved F or W. The order of the fields is clone size, J gene, D gene, CDR3 length, V gene, CDR3 DNA, CDR3 protein. A D gene is named only where the DNA matches it firmly. A clone size is listed for some rows: how often the clone was seen (once, few, many), or a class if it is expanded.

>.|TRBJ1-5|.|13|TRBV30
TGTGCCTGGAGTCGACAGGTAGAGCAGCCCCAGCATTTT
CAWSRQVEQPQHF
>.|TRBJ1-3|.|15|TRBV25-1
TGTGCCAGCAGTGAGTTCGGACAGACCGGAAACACCATATATTTT
CASSEFGQTGNTIYF
>.|TRBJ1-5|.|16|TRBV7-9
TGTGCCAGCAGCCCCTTGGGCGGTATAGGCAATCAGCCCCAGCATTTT
CASSPLGGIGNQPQHF
>few|TRBJ1-1|.|13|TRBV10-2
TGCGCCAGCAGTGAGGGAGGGAACACTGAAGCTTTCTTT
CASSEGGNTEAFF
>.|TRBJ1-1|.|12|TRBV7-2
TGTGCCAGCAGCTTCGGGGGCTCCGAAGCTTTCTTT
CASSFGGSEAFF
>.|TRBJ1-2|.|15|TRBV28
TGTGCCAGCAGTTTACCGGCAGGAGATAACTATGGCTACACCTTC
CASSLPAGDNYGYTF
>.|TRBJ1-3|.|16|TRBV5-4
TGTGCCAGCAGCTTGGATCTGACACCCTCTGGAAACACCATATATTTT
CASSLDLTPSGNTIYF
>.|TRBJ1-6|TRBD1|14|TRBV5-1
TGCGCCAGCAGCACCGGACAGGGTCATTCACCCCTCCACTTT
CASSTGQGHSPLHF
>.|TRBJ1-5|.|14|TRBV6-1
TGTGCCAGCACCCCTACAAATAGCAATCAGCCCCAGCATTTT
CASTPTNSNQPQHF
>few|TRBJ2-2|TRBD2|17|TRBV7-9
TGTGCCAGCAGCTTAGTTTTGACGGGAGGGGCGACCGGGGAGCTGTTTTTT
CASSLVLTGGATGELFF
>.|TRBJ2-7|TRBD1|15|TRBV28
TGTGCCAGCAGTTTAGCCGGGACAGGGTCCTACGAGCAGTACTTC
CASSLAGTGSYEQYF
>few|TRBJ2-1|TRBD2|15|TRBV7-9
TGTGCCAGCAGCCCGGGACTAGCGGGAGAGGGTGAGCAGTTCTTC
CASSPGLAGEGEQFF
>few|TRBJ1-2|TRBD1|15|TRBV10-3
TGTGCCATCGGGGGACAGGGGGAAGTCAACTATGGCTACACCTTC
CAIGGQGEVNYGYTF
>.|TRBJ2-5|.|15|TRBV5-6
TGTGCCAGCAGCTGGCCGGGGACTGGAGAAGAGACCCAGTACTTC
CASSWPGTGEETQYF
>few|TRBJ2-1|.|12|TRBV9
TGTGCCAGCAGCCCCCTCTGGAATGAGCAGTTCTTC
CASSPLWNEQFF
>few|TRBJ2-5|.|13|TRBV5-6
TGTGCCAGCAGCCTCCAGGGAGTGGAGACCCAGTACTTC
CASSLQGVETQYF
>few|TRBJ2-3|.|11|TRBV28
TGTGCCAGCAGATCATCCGATACGCAGTATTTT
CASRSSDTQYF
>.|TRBJ1-2|.|15|TRBV9
TGTGCCAGCAGCGTAGGGAGTGTTTCTAACTATGGCTACACCTTC
CASSVGSVSNYGYTF
>few|TRBJ2-7|.|16|TRBV11-1
TGTGCCAGCAGCCCGCAAGGGAGCCCCCTCTCCTACGAGCAGTACTTC
CASSPQGSPLSYEQYF
>few|TRBJ1-2|TRBD1|13|TRBV30
TGTGCCTGGACCCCCGGACAGGGGTTTGGCTACACCTTC
CAWTPGQGFGYTF
>.|TRBJ1-1|.|14|TRBV7-6
TGTGCCAGCAGCTACCATGCAGGGGTGACTGAAGCTTTCTTT
CASSYHAGVTEAFF
>few|TRBJ2-1|.|8|TRBV29-1
TGCAGCGTTGATAAGCAGTTCTTC
CSVDKQFF
>few|TRBJ2-7|TRBD2|13|TRBV11-1
TGTGCCAGCAGCTTACCAGCGGGAGTCGAGCAGTACTTC
CASSLPAGVEQYF
>.|TRBJ2-6|.|17|TRBV30
TGTGCCTGGAGTGTACTCCCTAGTTCGACTGGGGCCAACGTCCTGACTTTC
CAWSVLPSSTGANVLTF
>.|TRBJ1-3|.|14|TRBV5-1
TGCGCCAGCAGCCAGGGAGACTCTGGAAACACCATATATTTT
CASSQGDSGNTIYF
>.|TRBJ2-3|TRBD2|18|TRBV5-1
TGCGCCAGCAGCCCTCTCGGACGGGAGGGCCTGCGGACAGATACGCAGTATTTT
CASSPLGREGLRTDTQYF
>.|TRBJ2-3|TRBD2|15|TRBV11-1
TGTGCCAGCAGTTTTAGCGGGGGGCCAGGGGATACGCAGTATTTT
CASSFSGGPGDTQYF
>.|TRBJ2-5|TRBD1|15|TRBV5-1
TGCGCCAGCAGCCTAACGACAGGGACGGAAGAGACCCAGTACTTC
CASSLTTGTEETQYF
>.|TRBJ1-1|.|15|TRBV18
TGTGCCAGCTCACCAGATAAAGCCTTGAACACTGAAGCTTTCTTT
CASSPDKALNTEAFF
>.|TRBJ2-2|.|13|TRBV30
TGTGCCTGGAGTGTATCCGCGGCCGGGGAGCTGTTTTTT
CAWSVSAAGELFF
>few|TRBJ2-2|TRBD1|18|TRBV6-4
TGTGCCAGCAGTGACTCGACACCCGGGACAGTTAACACCGGGGAGCTGTTTTTT
CASSDSTPGTVNTGELFF
>.|TRBJ2-7|TRBD1|15|TRBV5-5
TGTGCCAGCAGCCCCCGGACAGGGACATCCTACGAGCAGTACTTC
CASSPRTGTSYEQYF